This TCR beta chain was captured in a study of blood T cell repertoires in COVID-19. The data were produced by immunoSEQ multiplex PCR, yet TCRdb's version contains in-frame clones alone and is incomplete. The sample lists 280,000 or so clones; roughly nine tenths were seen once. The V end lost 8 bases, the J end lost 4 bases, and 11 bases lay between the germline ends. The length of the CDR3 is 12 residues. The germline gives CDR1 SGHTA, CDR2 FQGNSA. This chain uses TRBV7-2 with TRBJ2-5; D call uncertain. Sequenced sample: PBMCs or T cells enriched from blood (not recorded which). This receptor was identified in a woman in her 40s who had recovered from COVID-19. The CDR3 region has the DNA TGTGCCAGCTCCTATGCCGCAGAGACCCAGTACTTC. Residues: CASSYAAETQYF.